This is a list of T cell receptor beta chains from one sample in a study of post-analysis software for immune sequencing data. In TCRdb, the PCR reads were re-called with MiXCR into one record per CDR3 protein. Among roughly 200,000 distinct CDR3 sequences listed, 25% to 30% were seen once. Sequenced sample: blood. These receptors all come from a girl younger than 18 with multiple sclerosis. Both conserved end residues are part of each CDR3. The order of the fields is V gene, J gene, CDR3 protein.

TRBV20-1	TRBJ2-1	CSARAGTSGNNEQFF
TRBV25-1	TRBJ2-1	CASRLTGDGEQFF
TRBV6-4	TRBJ1-1	CASSDRVDTEAFF
TRBV11-2	TRBJ2-5	CASSLGPAGVETQYF
TRBV12-3/TRBV12-4	TRBJ1-4	CASSRTGRYEKLFF
TRBV9	TRBJ2-3	CASSVGRGGNTDTQYF
TRBV6-2/TRBV6-3	TRBJ1-4	CASRSSHRGLTEKLFF
TRBV11-2	TRBJ2-1	CASSLYRRGSGLREPYNEQFF
TRBV5-1	TRBJ2-3	CASSGGLAGVADTQYF
TRBV6-1	TRBJ1-2	CASSDYGTGDGNGYTF
TRBV20-1	TRBJ1-2	CSASVRVSDGYTF
TRBV5-1	TRBJ2-7	CASSIRTLYEQYF
TRBV5-1	TRBJ1-2	CASSLGIGGYTF
TRBV15	TRBJ1-2	CATSPRRDPEYGYTF
TRBV5-1	TRBJ2-7	CASSRDRPDYEQYF